The clone carrying this TCR beta chain was picked up a small number of times. The trim removed 3 bases at V and 1 base at J, leaving 7 bases unmatched. Germline V gives CDR1 SNHLY, CDR2 FYNNEI. This CDR3 has 16 amino acids. This sample is drawn from a study of immune heterogeneity within non-small cell lung tumors. Amplification of TCR beta CDR3 was performed by multiplex PCR with 32 V and 13 J primers. TCRdb re-derived calls from the multiplex PCR reads in MiXCR, one entry per CDR3 protein. This table has about 6,100 distinct CDR3 sequences, less than 25% appearing once. Bulk tumor genomic DNA, 600 ng per sample, was used as template. Every primary tumor yielded several biopsies, spaced far apart, that were taken during surgery. Samples came from untreated patients having curative surgery for newly diagnosed non-small cell lung cancer.

V and J are TRBV2 and TRBJ2-3, with 7 bases fitting TRBD1. The receptor was isolated from a female donor with non-small cell lung cancer. The sequenced sample was lung tumor tissue. CDR3 sequence (DNA): TGTGCCAGCAGTGACTTTGGGGACAGAGGCACAGATACGCAGTATTTT. It codes for CASSDFGDRGTDTQYF.